This TCR beta chain was recorded in a study of TIL therapy for anti-PD-1-resistant metastatic lung cancer. The libraries were made with immunoSEQ v3. Sequenced by immunoSEQ multiplex PCR; TCRdb stores in-frame clones only, minus some. The sample has approximately 87,000 clones; roughly 65% are singletons. Time point denoted: pre-treatment sample, taken before nivolumab and TIL therapy. Tumor tissue came from excised metastases, mostly pleural nodules or supraclavicular lymph nodes. Sequencing was performed on tumor tissue, taken at baseline. The sequence was collected from a person aged 25 to 85 with non-small cell lung cancer.

CDR3 in DNA: TGCGCCAGCCGAAGGGGCGGTACAGGGGATGAGCAGTTCTTC. Its protein is CASRRGGTGDEQFF. The rearrangement links TRBV10-2 to TRBJ2-1; TRBD1 matches 7 bases. This CDR3 is 14 amino acids long. V lost 8 bases, J lost 8 bases, and 12 bases stayed unmatched. Germline CDR1 is WSHSY and CDR2 is SAAADI.